This is a list of T cell receptor beta chains from one sample in a study of blood T cell repertoires in COVID-19. Assay used: immunoSEQ multiplex PCR; TCRdb lists only in-frame clones, some missing. This sample has over 65,000 clones, with approximately 88% found just once. Sequenced: peripheral blood. The receptors here all came from a woman aged 60 to 75 with acute or convalescent COVID-19. Both conserved end residues are part of each CDR3. A D gene is named only where the DNA matches it firmly. The listing skips clone size in some rows; elsewhere it reads once, few, many or a size class.

.,once,TRBV28,TRBJ1-4,.,CASSSSGQGWREKLFF
TRBD1,.,TRBV6-6,TRBJ1-2,TGTGCCAGCAGTGCAAGGGGACAGAACTATGGCTACACCTTC,CASSARGQNYGYTF
.,.,TRBV6-1,TRBJ1-2,TGTGCCAGCAGTGAAGCGGTCCGACAGGTCTATGGCTACACCTTC,CASSEAVRQVYGYTF
TRBD1,.,TRBV6-1,TRBJ2-6,TGTGCCAGCAGTGCCGACAGGGGGATCTCTGGGGCCAACGTCCTGACTTTC,CASSADRGISGANVLTF
.,few,TRBV27,TRBJ1-2,TGTGCCAGCAGTTCACACAGGGCTGGGCTACATGGCTACACCTTC,CASSSHRAGLHGYTF
.,.,TRBV7-8,TRBJ2-1,TGTGCCAGCAGCTTAGCGGGAGGCCTGTACAATGAGCAGTTCTTC,CASSLAGGLYNEQFF
TRBD1,.,TRBV5-8,TRBJ1-6,TGTGCCAGCAGCGCGGGACAGGGGACACCCCTCCACTTT,CASSAGQGTPLHF
TRBD1,.,TRBV7-8,TRBJ1-2,TGTGCCAGCAGCTTAGGACAGGGGGCGATGAGCCATGGCTACACCTTC,CASSLGQGAMSHGYTF
TRBD1,.,TRBV7-8,TRBJ2-2,TGTGCCAGCAGCCCCCCGACAGGGAGCACCGGGGAGCTGTTTTTT,CASSPPTGSTGELFF
TRBD1,.,TRBV6-5,TRBJ1-2,TGTGCCATAGGACAGGGAGGTGGCTACACCTTC,CAIGQGGGYTF
TRBD2,.,TRBV5-1,TRBJ2-1,TGCGCCAGCAGCTTGTACGGACTAGGTTTGAGAAGCTCCTACAATGAGCAGTTCTTC,CASSLYGLGLRSSYNEQFF
.,.,TRBV28,TRBJ1-2,TGTGCCAGCAGTTTATTACCTTCGGACACCGCTTCTAGGGGCTACACCTTC,CASSLLPSDTASRGYTF
TRBD1,.,TRBV6-6,TRBJ2-1,TGTGCCAGCAGTTACGCCAGGGGGAATGAGCAGTTCTTC,CASSYARGNEQFF
TRBD1,.,TRBV20-1,TRBJ1-2,TGCAGTGCTAGTCAGGGACAGGGGCGCGAATTCGGCTACACCTTC,CSASQGQGREFGYTF
.,.,TRBV5-1,TRBJ2-3,TGCGCCAGCAGCTTGGAGGGGCAGAGTAGCCAGGATACGCAGTATTTT,CASSLEGQSSQDTQYF
.,.,TRBV7-2,TRBJ2-3,TGTGCCAGCAGCTTAGGGCGGGCCACAGATACGCAGTATTTT,CASSLGRATDTQYF
TRBD1,.,TRBV5-1,TRBJ1-2,TGCGCCAGCAGCCTCCCGGGACAGCAAAACTATGGCTACACCTTC,CASSLPGQQNYGYTF
.,.,TRBV4-1,TRBJ1-5,TGCGCCAGCAGCCAAGATAGGGCAGGGATGGGTCAGCCCCAGCATTTT,CASSQDRAGMGQPQHF
.,.,TRBV11-2,TRBJ2-2,TGTGCCAGCAGTCCCTGGCAGGGTGGCACCGGGGAGCTGTTTTTT,CASSPWQGGTGELFF
TRBD2,.,TRBV4-2,TRBJ2-5,TGTGCCAGCAGCCAAGAATGGGTGACTAGCGGGAGGTGGGATCAAGAGACCCAGTACTTC,CASSQEWVTSGRWDQETQYF
.,.,TRBV9,TRBJ1-1,TGTGCCAGCAGCGTAGTGGAGGGGAACACTGAAGCTTTCTTT,CASSVVEGNTEAFF
.,.,TRBV10-2,TRBJ1-6,TGCGCCAGCAGTGAGAGAGGCAGGGGAGATTCACCCCTCCACTTT,CASSERGRGDSPLHF
.,.,TRBV18,TRBJ2-5,TGTGCCAGCTCAGAACAGGGGAGGGAGACCCAGTACTTC,CASSEQGRETQYF
.,.,TRBV4-2,TRBJ1-1,TGTGCCAGCAGCCAAGAGACAGAGAACACTGAAGCTTTCTTT,CASSQETENTEAFF
.,.,TRBV15,TRBJ1-3,TGTGCCACCAGCAGAGATTGGCCTCCCACCATATATTTT,CATSRDWPPTIYF
.,once,TRBV6-5,TRBJ1-1,TGTGCCAGCAGTTATAACCGGGACTTTTTGAACACTGAAGCTTTCTTT,CASSYNRDFLNTEAFF
.,.,TRBV18,TRBJ1-1,TGTGCCAGCTCACCGACAGACAGTTACACTGAAGCTTTCTTT,CASSPTDSYTEAFF
.,few,TRBV2,TRBJ1-2,TGTGCCAGCAGTAGGGACATCAACTATGGCTACACCTTC,CASSRDINYGYTF
TRBD1,.,TRBV7-9,TRBJ1-2,TGTGCCAGCAGCTTAGACAGGGGTAACTATGGCTACACCTTC,CASSLDRGNYGYTF
.,.,TRBV5-6,TRBJ2-2,TGTGCCAGCAGCTTGGACAGATCTCCCGGGGAGCTGTTTTTT,CASSLDRSPGELFF
.,.,TRBV4-3,TRBJ1-2,TGCGCCAGCAGCCAATCAGGTACTAACTATGGCTACACCTTC,CASSQSGTNYGYTF
.,.,TRBV7-3,TRBJ2-2,TGTGCCAGCAGCTTCGGTAACACCGGGGAGCTGTTTTTT,CASSFGNTGELFF
.,.,TRBV27,TRBJ1-4,TGTGCCAGCCTCCTCCTACAGGGTAGTGATCATGAAAAACTGTTTTTT,CASLLLQGSDHEKLFF
.,.,TRBV7-9,TRBJ1-4,TGTGCCAGCAGCCGACAGAATGAAAAACTGTTTTTT,CASSRQNEKLFF
.,.,TRBV19,TRBJ1-5,TGTGCCAGTAATTACAGGGCGGATCAGCCCCAGCATTTT,CASNYRADQPQHF